The 3 T cell receptor beta chains below were found in one sample sequenced in a study of T cells in Graves' hyperthyroidism and ophthalmopathy (dated by TCRdb to about 2019). Library preparation employed multiplex PCR. TCRdb names Illumina HiSeq 2000 as the instrument used. The TCR beta CDR3 regions were amplified from RNA transcripts. For the first round of RT-PCR on the TCR CDR3, the HTBI primer set was used together with the Qiagen OneStep RT-PCR kit. The public sequencing data were trimmed at Q25 with fastp and processed into clonotypes with MiXCR by TCRdb, which kept only in-frame beta chains. A single entry per CDR3 protein holds the most common genes and DNA from its merged rows. This sample holds approximately 320,000 distinct CDR3 sequences; approximately 15% were observed only once. Of the sample, around a third falls within the top ten clones. Sequencing was performed on blood. The origin of the receptors is a man aged 25 to 40 with Graves' hyperthyroidism.

This clonotype was observed at least ten times. V is TRBV7-3 and J is TRBJ2-1, with TRBD2 as a possible D gene (6 bases). Germline V lookup: CDR1 SGHTA, CDR2 FQGTGA. V was clipped by 10 bases and J by 1 base, with 11 bases between them. The CDR3 has 13 amino acids. CDR3 nucleotides: TGTGCCACCCGGAGGGGATCCTACAATGAGCAGTTCTTC. This translates into CATRRGSYNEQFF.

This clonotype was detected many times. The chain recombines TRBV24-1 with TRBJ1-5; D is unclear. Germline-derived CDR1 and CDR2 are KGHDR and SFDVKD. The CDR3 is made up of 14 amino acids. Trimming pared 0 bases from V and 0 bases from J, leaving 2 bases between. The CDR3 is CATSDLDSNQPQHF. In DNA form, the CDR3 reads TGTGCCACCAGTGATTTGGATAGCAATCAGCCCCAGCATTTT.

This chain uses TRBV6-1 with TRBJ2-3; no clear D gene. Trimming pared 7 bases from V and 2 bases from J, leaving 16 bases between. The CDR3 runs 15 residues. Germline V gives CDR1 MNHNS, CDR2 SASEGT. In DNA form, the CDR3 reads TGTGCCAGCATAACAAGGGAACAGCCCACAGATACGCAGTATTTT. Translation: CASITREQPTDTQYF.